The table lists the clone carrying this TCR beta chain with a few counts. The data were taken from a study of T cells after yellow fever vaccination. TCRdb reprocessed the 5' RACE reads with MiXCR, giving one entry per CDR3 protein. The data hold some 160,000 distinct CDR3 sequences, with over 7% observed a single time. Germline loops: CDR1 DFQATT, CDR2 SNEGSKA (reference sequence). There are 10 residues in the CDR3. V lost 5 bases to trimming and J lost 8 bases, with 9 bases between them. This specimen was CD8+ T cells sorted from PBMCs, taken 45 days after the yellow fever booster vaccination. The sequence came from a man aged 18 to 29 who received the YFV17D yellow fever vaccine. The chain links TRBV20-1 to TRBJ1-2; D unresolved. For the CDR3, the DNA is TGCAGTGCTTTTCGGGAGGGCTACACCTTC. It yields the protein CSAFREGYTF.